A single sample gave rise to the 24 T cell receptor beta chains below, sequenced in a study of T cells after yellow fever vaccination. A single record per CDR3 protein comes from TCRdb applying MiXCR to the 5' RACE reads. The sample has 500,000 to 650,000 distinct CDR3 sequences; around an eighth are singletons. The sample was PBMCs, taken on the day of the yellow fever booster vaccination. The receptors were gathered from a man aged 25-45 years who received the YFV17D yellow fever vaccine.

Concerning this clonotype itself: One end of the junction fails to match germline, which may point to a read error. This chain joins TRBV12-3 or TRBV12-4 and TRBJ2-3; D remains ambiguous. The CDR3 is 14 amino acids. The chain's CDR3 is CASSPSGSRDTQYF. The CDR3 region has the DNA TGTGCCAGCAGTCCGTCTGGCAGCAGAGATACGCAGTATTTT.

The chain uses TRBV20-1 and TRBJ2-2, with 7 bases lining up with TRBD2. CDR1 DFQATT and CDR2 SNEGSKA come from the germline V gene (reference sequence). The CDR3 consists of 13 residues. V shed 4 bases and J 7 bases; nucleotides not matched to a gene: 6. The CDR3 DNA reads as TGCAGTGCTACCGGGACTATCCACGGGGAGCTGTTTTTT. It specifies CSATGTIHGELFF.

The V gene is TRBV12-3 or TRBV12-4, the J gene TRBJ1-1, with a possible D match to TRBD1 (6 bases). With 6 bases removed from V and 7 bases from J, the gap between germline ends came to 15 bases. CDR3 size: 13 residues. DNA for the CDR3: TGTGCCAGCAGGGTCGCCGGGACACTTGAAGCTTTCTTT. This gives the protein CASRVAGTLEAFF.

This clonotype has only a few counts. The chain is built from TRBV6-2 or TRBV6-3 and TRBJ2-7; tentative D call: TRBD2 (5 bases). Deletions cut 8 bases from V and 2 bases from J, with 13 bases between. This CDR3 has 13 residues. CDR1 and CDR2 (germline): MNHEY, SVGEGT. CDR3 sequence reads: CASSRAVTYEQYF. The DNA for the CDR3 is TGTGCCAGCTCGAGGGCCGTAACCTACGAGCAGTACTTC.

This clonotype has only a few counts. The rearrangement links TRBV25-1 to TRBJ2-7; D is possibly TRBD2 (6 bases). The ends were cut back, 2 bases at V and 8 bases at J, with 19 bases in the middle. This CDR3 has 15 amino acids. CDR1 is MGHDK, CDR2 SYGVNS, per germline. The CDR3 DNA follows: TGTGCCAGCAGTGAACCGGGAGTCATGGGTCTTCAGCAGTACTTC. This sequence encodes CASSEPGVMGLQQYF.

This clonotype was seen only a few times. The chain joins TRBV12-3 or TRBV12-4 to TRBJ2-5; D ambiguous. V lost 5 bases and J lost 5, with 9 bases in between. This CDR3 has 12 residues. The CDR3 sequence: CASSNNGETQYF. CDR3 coding DNA: TGTGCCAGCAGTAATAACGGGGAGACCCAGTACTTC.

The chain joins TRBV5-8 to TRBJ1-2, with a possible D match to TRBD1 (5 bases). The ends were cut back, 0 bases at V and 8 bases at J, with 14 bases in the middle. The length of the CDR3 is 14 residues. Germline values: CDR1 SGHTS, CDR2 YDEGEE. Here the CDR3 reads CASSLESGGRGYTF. The CDR3, as DNA: TGTGCCAGCAGCTTGGAGTCCGGGGGTCGGGGCTACACCTTC. Full variable domain (remainder filled in from reference TRBV5-8 and TRBJ1-2): EAGVTQSPTHLIKTRGQQATLRCSPISGHTSVYWYQQALGLGLQFLLWYDEGEERNRGNFPPRFSGRQFPNYSSELNVNALELEDSALYLCASSLESGGRGYTFGSGTRLTVV.

This chain links TRBV7-6 with TRBJ1-4, with 7 bases that match TRBD1. This CDR3 comprises 16 residues. Looked up from germline, CDR1 is SGHVS and CDR2 is FNYEAQ. Trimming cost V 5 bases and J 4 bases; bases outside gene matches: 10. The CDR3 spells CASSANRGADNEKLFF. For the CDR3, the DNA is TGTGCCAGCAGCGCGAACAGGGGTGCGGATAATGAAAAACTGTTTTTT.

This clonotype was picked up a small number of times. The chain has TRBV2 and TRBJ2-2; no clear D. Germline V gene sequence: CDR1 SNHLY, CDR2 FYNNEI. The ends were cut back, 1 base at V and 3 bases at J, with 6 bases in the middle. The CDR3 is 14 amino acids. In DNA, the CDR3 is TGTGCCAGCAGTGAAGGCAGCTACACCGGGGAGCTGTTTTTT. This translates into CASSEGSYTGELFF.

The gene calls are TRBV20-1 and TRBJ2-1, with 7 bases identical to TRBD1. This CDR3 is built from 14 residues. Germline loops: CDR1 DFQATT, CDR2 SNEGSKA (reference sequence). V lost 3 bases, J lost 7 bases, and 9 bases stayed unmatched. CDR3 bases: TGCAGTGCTAGTCTTTCGGGACAGCTAAATGAGCAGTTCTTC. It specifies CSASLSGQLNEQFF.

Many counts were recorded for this clonotype. The chain is built from TRBV3-1 and TRBJ1-1; 9 bases agree with TRBD1. The CDR3 has 14 amino acids. The V gene end was trimmed by 6 bases and the J gene end by 10 bases; junction bases not matched to a gene: 12. CDR1 LGHDT and CDR2 YNNKEL come from the germline V gene (reference sequence). The DNA of the CDR3 is TGTGCCAGCAGTCGGACAGGGGCGCAGGCCAGAGCTTTCTTT. This codes for CASSRTGAQARAFF.

The sample holds a few counts of this clonotype. This chain uses TRBV6-5 with TRBJ2-2, with unresolved D. CDR1 is MNHEY and CDR2 is SVGAGI in the germline V gene. V lost 0 bases, J lost 0 bases, and 5 bases lay in between. This CDR3 has 15 amino acids. CDR3 bases: TGTGCCAGCAGTTACTCTCAAACGAACACCGGGGAGCTGTTTTTT. This translates into CASSYSQTNTGELFF.

Only a few counts were recorded for this clonotype. This chain joins TRBV20-1 and TRBJ2-7, with a weak D call TRBD1 (6 bases). CDR1 DFQATT and CDR2 SNEGSKA come from the germline V gene (reference sequence). The CDR3 covers 14 residues. V lost 1 base to trimming and J lost 3 bases, with 13 bases between them. The DNA for the CDR3 is TGCAGTGCTAGAGGGGTTCAGGGGCGCTACGAGCAGTACTTC. Translating gives CSARGVQGRYEQYF.

This clonotype appeared many times. The chain recombines TRBV12-3 or TRBV12-4 with TRBJ2-7, with D perhaps being TRBD1 or TRBD2 (6 bases each). V gave up 5 bases and J gave up 3 bases, with 11 bases separating them. The CDR3 covers 13 residues. CDR3 sequence (DNA): TGTGCCAGCAGTATCAGGGGACTCTACGAGCAGTACTTC. Translation: CASSIRGLYEQYF.

V is TRBV27 and J is TRBJ2-7; weak D call: TRBD2 (6 bases). Germline V gene sequence: CDR1 MNHEY, CDR2 SMNVEV (reference sequence). This CDR3 has 13 amino acids. V lost 6 bases and J 2 bases, leaving 11 bases between the germline ends. CDR3 nucleotides: TGTGCCAGCAGGAAGACTAGAACCTACGAGCAGTACTTC. The encoded protein is CASRKTRTYEQYF.

There are a few counts of this clonotype. The chain combines TRBV3-1 with TRBJ2-7; D is ambiguous. The CDR3 covers 16 residues. Per germline, CDR1 LGHDT and CDR2 YNNKEL (reference sequence). V lost 4 bases and J lost 3, with 19 bases in between. The CDR3 loop reads CASSPTVGCLCYEQYF. The CDR3 coding sequence is TGTGCCAGCAGCCCTACCGTGGGGTGCCTTTGCTACGAGCAGTACTTC.

The rearrangement links TRBV6-1 to TRBJ2-1; 7 nucleotides line up with TRBD2. V shed 8 bases, J shed 8 bases, and the junction held 15 bases outside the gene matches. Germline V CDR1 and CDR2: MNHNS, SASEGT. The CDR3 covers 15 residues. The CDR3 DNA reads TGTGCCAGCTCCCCGGGCGGGAGAGTGGCCGATGAGCAGTTCTTC. Protein product: CASSPGGRVADEQFF.

This clonotype was seen a single time. V gene TRBV11-2 combines with J gene TRBJ2-3, with a tentative D call TRBD1 (5 bases). V was pared by 3 bases and J by 8 bases, with 21 bases between. Germline lookup yields CDR1 SGHAT and CDR2 FQNNGV. The CDR3 loop spans 16 amino acids. In DNA form, the CDR3 reads TGTGCCAGCAGCTTTCTTCAACAGGCTTCAGCAGGTACGCAGTATTTT. Its translation is CASSFLQQASAGTQYF.

V and J are TRBV5-1 and TRBJ2-1; possibly TRBD1 or TRBD2 for D (5 bases each). Looked up from germline, CDR1 is SGHRS and CDR2 is YFSETQ. V was cut by 5 bases and J by 2 bases, with 14 bases left in between. The length of the CDR3 is 15 residues. The CDR3 DNA is TGCGCCAGCAGACGAGGGGTAGACCCCTACAATGAGCAGTTCTTC. It encodes CASRRGVDPYNEQFF.

This clonotype was recorded a few times. The chain uses TRBV5-4 and TRBJ2-3, with D possibly TRBD2 on 6 matching bases. Germline V gene lookup returns CDR1 SGHNT and CDR2 YYREEE (reference sequence). With 4 bases removed from V and 0 bases from J, the gap between germline ends came to 15 bases. This CDR3 comprises 16 residues. CDR3 sequence reads: CASSTYPGTSTDTQYF. CDR3 sequence (DNA): TGTGCCAGCAGCACATACCCCGGGACTAGCACAGATACGCAGTATTTT.

There are a few counts of this clonotype. This chain connects TRBV6-4 to TRBJ1-5; D might be TRBD1 (5 bases). V lost 2 bases and J 0 bases, leaving 20 bases between the germline ends. Germline loops: CDR1 MRHNA, CDR2 SNTAGT. The CDR3 spans 19 residues. CDR3 protein: CASSDRSGTEIYSNQPQHF. The CDR3 DNA reads as TGTGCCAGCAGTGACAGGTCCGGGACGGAAATTTATAGCAATCAGCCCCAGCATTTT.

V and J are TRBV29-1 and TRBJ2-1; TRBD2 agrees at 10 bases. With 6 bases clipped from V and 6 bases from J, the junction kept 8 bases outside the gene matches. Per the germline V gene, CDR1 is SQVTM and CDR2 is ANQGSEA. This CDR3 comprises 14 residues. CDR3 amino acids: CSVLLAGVINEQFF. Here the CDR3 DNA reads TGCAGCGTGTTGCTAGCGGGAGTGATCAATGAGCAGTTCTTC.

The chain uses TRBV7-2 and TRBJ1-1; 8 nucleotides line up with TRBD1. The length of the CDR3 is 13 residues. The ends lost 5 bases at V and 12 bases at J; junction bases unmatched: 11. CDR1 SGHTA and CDR2 FQGNSA come from the germline V gene. The CDR3 here is CASSEGQAKPPFF. In nucleotides, the CDR3 is TGTGCCAGCAGCGAGGGACAGGCGAAACCCCCTTTCTTT.

The chain employs TRBV11-2 and TRBJ2-5; tentatively, D is TRBD2 (5 bases). CDR3 length: 17 residues. V dropped 0 bases and J dropped 2 bases, with 16 bases sitting between them. Germline loops: CDR1 SGHAT, CDR2 FQNNGV. CDR3 sequence: CASSLDPVGGLQETQYF. CDR3 sequence (DNA): TGTGCCAGCAGCTTAGACCCTGTTGGCGGGTTACAAGAGACCCAGTACTTC.